This TCR beta chain appears in the sequencing data of a study of T cell repertoires in cytomegalovirus infection. This clonotype occurred many times. V lost 5 bases, J lost 2 bases, and 12 bases lay in between. The CDR3 consists of 14 residues. From germline, CDR1 is SEHNR and CDR2 FQNEAQ (reference sequence). Via MiXCR, TCRdb re-called the reads, giving one row per CDR3 protein. The repertoire holds fewer than 550,000 distinct CDR3 sequences, with more than 15% as singletons. Source material: CD8+ T cells from PBMCs. The chain combines TRBV7-9 with TRBJ1-2, with a possible D match to TRBD1 (5 bases). This TCR was sampled from a human donor in good health (CMV status not recorded). Some clones in this sample may be carry-over from other donors' samples. This CDR3 is CASSPLRDNYGYTF. CDR3 in DNA: TGTGCCAGCAGCCCCCTCCGGGACAACTATGGCTACACCTTC.